Presented here are 17 T cell receptor beta chains from one specimen sequenced in a study of cytomegalovirus exposure and HLA in healthy donors. 13 Jbeta primers and 60 Vbeta primers were used for the PCR. TCRdb keeps only in-frame clones here, not all; method: immunoSEQ multiplex PCR. Among approximately 150,000 clones listed, roughly 85% were seen once. Sequenced material: PBMCs. All receptors come from a man in his forties in good health and CMV-seronegative.

The gene calls are TRBV2 and TRBJ2-2; 7 bases match TRBD1. V lost 8 bases, J lost 1 base, and 7 bases stayed unmatched. Germline CDR1 SNHLY, CDR2 FYNNEI. The CDR3 covers 15 residues. The CDR3 loop is CASGRQGWNTGELFF. As DNA, the CDR3 is TGTGCCAGCGGACGACAGGGATGGAACACCGGGGAGCTGTTTTTT.

This chain links TRBV28 with TRBJ2-1; D gene unclear. The CDR3 runs 11 residues. Trimming shortened V by 2 bases and J by 9 bases, and 5 bases separated the two germline ends. Germline CDR1 and CDR2: MDHEN and SYDVKM. This CDR3 is CASSLLGEQFF. CDR3 coding DNA: TGTGCCAGCAGTTTACTAGGTGAGCAGTTCTTC.

The chain carries TRBV9 and TRBJ2-2; D might be TRBD2 (6 bases). V lost 9 bases and J lost 6, with 15 bases in between. The CDR3 sequence is 13 residues long. Germline assignment: CDR1 SGDLS and CDR2 YYNGEE. Written as DNA, the CDR3 is TGTGCCACCGGGGGAGTGGGGCCCGGGGAGCTGTTTTTT. The encoded protein is CATGGVGPGELFF.

The chain uses TRBV7-2 and TRBJ1-5; possibly TRBD1 for D (6 bases). This CDR3 comprises 14 residues. Germline V gives CDR1 SGHTA, CDR2 FQGNSA. V gave up 6 bases and J gave up 7 bases, with 16 bases separating them. The CDR3 loop is CASSARGGLQPQHF. The DNA for the CDR3 is TGTGCCAGCAGTGCCAGGGGCGGGTTGCAGCCCCAGCATTTT.

This clone is a singleton in its sample. The chain carries TRBV14 and TRBJ2-6; no reliable D call. The CDR3 runs to 14 residues. The V gene lost 4 bases and the J gene lost 0 bases, with 4 bases spanning the gap. Germline V gene data show CDR1 as SGHDN and CDR2 as FVKESK. The CDR3 loop is CASSPNSGANVLTF. CDR3 coding DNA: TGTGCCAGCAGCCCAAACTCTGGGGCCAACGTCCTGACTTTC.

The rearrangement joins TRBV11-2 to TRBJ2-3; D is perhaps TRBD2 (6 bases). This CDR3 region has 15 residues. Germline CDR1 reads SGHAT; CDR2 reads FQNNGV. V lost 1 base to trimming and J lost 0 bases, with 8 bases between them. CDR3 sequence reads: CASSLVGGSTDTQYF. As DNA, the CDR3 is TGTGCCAGCAGCTTAGTCGGGGGTAGCACAGATACGCAGTATTTT.

The J gene is TRBJ1-5, the V gene TRBV19; D unclear. CDR3 length: 14 amino acids. Trimming shortened V by 4 bases and J by 6 bases, and 13 bases separated the two germline ends. Looked up from germline, CDR1 is LNHDA and CDR2 is SQIVND (reference sequence). The CDR3 reads CASSTTAYSQPQHF. DNA of the CDR3: TGTGCCAGTAGTACGACGGCATACAGTCAGCCCCAGCATTTT.

J is TRBJ2-7 and V is TRBV11-2, with D possibly matching TRBD1 (6 bases). The germline CDR1 and CDR2 sequences are SGHAT and FQNNGV. Deletions cut 4 bases from V and 0 bases from J, with 13 bases between. This CDR3 region has 15 residues. The CDR3 spells CASSSGHLSSYEQYF. The CDR3 region has the DNA TGTGCCAGCAGCTCGGGACATCTGAGCTCCTACGAGCAGTACTTC.

The V call is TRBV19, the J call TRBJ1-5, with D possibly TRBD1 on 5 matching bases. Between the trimmed V and J ends, which lost 7 bases and 8 bases, there was a span of 12 bases. The CDR3 spans 12 residues. Germline-derived CDR1 and CDR2 are LNHDA and SQIVND (reference sequence). CDR3 nucleotide sequence: TGTGCCAGTAACGTAGGGGATAAGCCCCAGCATTTT. Amino acid sequence: CASNVGDKPQHF.

V gene TRBV6-1 combines with J gene TRBJ1-1; TRBD1 might be the D (6 bases). This CDR3 region has 15 residues. V gave up 5 bases and J gave up 7 bases, with 20 bases separating them. Germline CDR1 MNHNS, CDR2 SASEGT. CDR3 loop: CASSPGTVGALEAFF. For the CDR3, the DNA is TGTGCCAGCAGTCCTGGAACGGTGGGGGCCCTTGAAGCTTTCTTT.

This clone was observed a few times. The chain links TRBV5-1 to TRBJ2-7, with 16 bases matching TRBD2. There are 17 residues in the CDR3. J lost 4 bases, V lost 5 bases, and 9 bases had no gene match. Germline CDR1 is SGHRS and CDR2 is YFSETQ. The CDR3 reads CASSSGTSGRAGYEQYF. CDR3 DNA: TGCGCCAGCAGTTCGGGGACTAGCGGGAGGGCCGGGTACGAGCAGTACTTC. Together with reference TRBV5-1 and TRBJ2-7, the CDR3 gives the full variable domain: KAGVTQTPRYLIKTRGQQVTLSCSPISGHRSVSWYQQTPGQGLQFLFEYFSETQRNKGNFPGRFSGRQFSNSRSEMNVSTLELGDSALYLCASSSGTSGRAGYEQYFGPGTRLTVT.

V and J are TRBV6-4 and TRBJ2-3; 8 positions match TRBD1. The trim removed 6 bases at V and 5 bases at J, leaving 10 bases unmatched. Per the germline V gene, CDR1 is MRHNA and CDR2 is SNTAGT. This CDR3 is built from 15 residues. The CDR3 DNA sequence: TGTGCCAGCAGGTACGGCAGGGGGCTTAAAGATACGCAGTATTTT. This translates into CASRYGRGLKDTQYF.

The J gene is TRBJ2-5, the V gene TRBV23-1; D remains unclear. TRBV23-1 falls under the ORF class, with uncertain function. CDR3 size: 13 residues. The V end was cut by 6 bases, the J end by 3 bases, with 11 bases between. The CDR3 region has the DNA TGCGCCAGCAGCTATGGCCAGGAAGAGACCCAGTACTTC. This codes for CASSYGQEETQYF.

The chain joins TRBV19 to TRBJ1-3; D call uncertain. Germline lookup yields CDR1 LNHDA and CDR2 SQIVND (reference sequence). Between the trimmed V and J ends, which lost 3 bases and 3 bases, there was a span of 15 bases. This CDR3 is built from 16 residues. The chain's CDR3 is CASSIGSTADGNTIYF. In nucleotides, the CDR3 is TGTGCCAGTAGTATTGGGTCTACAGCGGATGGAAACACCATATATTTT.

The gene calls are TRBV6-5 and TRBJ2-3; a possible D gene is TRBD1 (6 bases). CDR1 is MNHEY and CDR2 is SVGAGI in the germline V gene. This CDR3 is built from 15 residues. Trimming removed 4 bases from V and 0 bases from J, with 11 bases in between. CDR3 bases: TGTGCCAGCAGTTTATACACAGGGAGCACAGATACGCAGTATTTT. Its protein is CASSLYTGSTDTQYF.

The gene calls are TRBV7-9 and TRBJ2-1; the match to TRBD2 covers 11 bases. Germline CDR1 reads SEHNR; CDR2 reads FQNEAQ (reference sequence). The CDR3 is made up of 16 amino acids. Trimming removed 5 bases from V and 6 bases from J; junction bases left unmatched: 9. CDR3 sequence reads: CASSPPGLADTNEQFF. CDR3 in DNA: TGTGCCAGCAGCCCGCCGGGACTAGCGGATACCAATGAGCAGTTCTTC.

V is TRBV19 and J is TRBJ2-2; 7 bases are a match to TRBD2. Germline assignment: CDR1 LNHDA and CDR2 SQIVND (reference sequence). CDR3 length: 15 amino acids. V was clipped by 4 bases and J by 5 bases; unmatched bases: 7. The CDR3 reads CASSSSSGGTGELFF. The CDR3 nucleotides are TGTGCCAGTAGTAGCTCTAGCGGCGGGACCGGGGAGCTGTTTTTT.